This TCR beta chain was identified in a study of T cells in Graves' hyperthyroidism and ophthalmopathy. Study-level background: Before any treatment, at initial diagnosis, peripheral blood was collected.

Pregnant or lactating patients were excluded, as were those with uncontrolled infection or other autoimmune disease. The CDR3 is made up of 16 amino acids. Germline V gives CDR1 SGHTA, CDR2 FQGNSA. The V gene lost 4 bases and the J gene lost 0 bases, with 14 bases spanning the gap. RNA transcripts yielded amplified TCR beta CDR3 regions. The primer set for the first-round RT-PCR of the TCR CDR3 was HTBI. TCRdb used MiXCR to reprocess the multiplex PCR reads, holding one entry per CDR3 protein. This table has nearly 600,000 distinct CDR3 sequences, roughly 13% appearing once. This clonotype showed up many times.

V and J are TRBV7-2 and TRBJ2-3, with D maybe TRBD2 (5 bases). Sequencing was performed on blood. The TCR comes from a woman aged 25 to 39 with Graves' hyperthyroidism that later progressed to Graves' ophthalmopathy. The CDR3 spells CASSSLEDSSTDTQYF. CDR3 DNA: TGTGCCAGCAGCTCCCTAGAGGACTCTAGCACAGATACGCAGTATTTT.